This T cell receptor beta chain derives from a study of blood T cells in healthy people across ages. This clonotype was counted only a few times. CDR1 MNHNS and CDR2 SASEGT come from the germline V gene. The CDR3 has 15 amino acids. Through a sample-barcoded 5' primer and a J-beta primer mix, a second PCR was run for roughly 7 to 11 cycles. TCRdb passed the 5' RACE reads through MiXCR, listing each CDR3 protein once. The sample carries more than 1,400,000 distinct CDR3 sequences, around 42% recorded once. The clonotype originates from a woman aged 18-29 years in good health. V is TRBV6-1 and J is TRBJ2-1; possible D gene TRBD2, 6 bases. The DNA matches TRBJ2-7 better at its end, which makes the J call doubtful. Sequenced: blood. DNA for the CDR3: TGTGCCAGCAGTGTTAGCGGAGGCTCCTACAATGAGCAGTACTTC. This translates into CASSVSGGSYNEQYF.